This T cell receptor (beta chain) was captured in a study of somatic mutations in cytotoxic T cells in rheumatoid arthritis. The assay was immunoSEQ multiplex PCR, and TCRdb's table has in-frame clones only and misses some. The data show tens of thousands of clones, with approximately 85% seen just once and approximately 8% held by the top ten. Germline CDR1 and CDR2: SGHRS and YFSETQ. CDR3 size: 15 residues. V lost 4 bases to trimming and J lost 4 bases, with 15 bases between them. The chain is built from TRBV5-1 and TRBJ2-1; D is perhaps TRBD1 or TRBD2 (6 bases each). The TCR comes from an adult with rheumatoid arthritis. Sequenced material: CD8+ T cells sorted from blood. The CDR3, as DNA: TGCGCCAGCAGCCTCTCGGGGGCAGGGTACAATGAGCAGTTCTTC. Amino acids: CASSLSGAGYNEQFF.